These 26 T cell receptor beta chains were all obtained from the same sample, sequenced in a study of T-cell reconstitution after alpha-beta-depleted transplantation in children. Unique molecular identifiers were incorporated into the prepared TCRbeta library. TCRdb recomputed calls from the PCR reads with MiXCR, one row per CDR3 protein. The sample records some 150,000 distinct CDR3 sequences, 8.8% being singletons. The sample in question was PBMCs, mostly from graft donor cells, obtained 180 days after TCRalphabeta/CD19-depleted stem cell transplant. All receptors derive from a female patient aged 2 to 10 who had a stem cell transplant for congenital amegakaryocytic thrombocytopenia, so the T cells may come from the graft donor.

This clonotype was observed a handful of times. V is TRBV7-8 and J is TRBJ1-5, with D perhaps matching TRBD1 (6 bases). The CDR3 covers 14 residues. V gave up 5 bases and J gave up 4 bases, with 12 bases separating them. The V gene's germline CDR1 is SGHVS and CDR2 FQNEAQ. The CDR3 sequence is CASSPGTQNQPQHF. CDR3 DNA: TGTGCCAGCAGCCCCGGGACACAGAATCAGCCCCAGCATTTT.

This rearrangement joins TRBV3-1 to TRBJ2-1, with TRBD1 matching over 7 bases. Matching the DNA end better, TRBJ2-7 makes the J call doubtful. The germline V gene has CDR1 LGHDT and CDR2 YNNKEL (reference sequence). This CDR3 has 14 amino acids. In DNA form, the CDR3 reads TGTGCCAGCAGCCTAAAGGGGGCCTACAATGAGCAGTACTTC. Translated, it gives CASSLKGAYNEQYF.

By frequency in the sample, this clonotype is large. This rearrangement joins TRBV5-5 to TRBJ2-7; D gene unclear. Germline V gene lookup returns CDR1 SGHKS and CDR2 YYEKEE (reference sequence). CDR3 length equals 13 residues. V lost 3 bases and J lost 0, with 7 bases in between. In DNA, the CDR3 is TGTGCCAGCAGCTACCAGAGCTCCTACGAGCAGTACTTC. The encoded protein is CASSYQSSYEQYF.

This clonotype was counted ten times or more. The genes are TRBV7-9 and TRBJ1-5; D is possibly TRBD1 (5 bases). Between the trimmed V and J ends, which lost 5 bases and 7 bases, there was a span of 12 bases. This CDR3 comprises 13 residues. Germline CDR1 is SEHNR and CDR2 is FQNEAQ (reference sequence). CDR3 region: CASSPGGGQPQHF. CDR3 DNA: TGTGCCAGCAGCCCGGGTGGGGGGCAGCCCCAGCATTTT.

This clonotype was observed many times. The chain links TRBV20-1 to TRBJ1-1; the D gene is possibly TRBD1 (6 bases). In germline, CDR1 is DFQATT, CDR2 SNEGSKA (reference sequence). Trimming cost V 2 bases and J 5 bases, with 24 bases left between them. This CDR3 is built from 17 residues. Here the CDR3 reads CSARSVTGGSRATEAFF. CDR3 nucleotide sequence: TGCAGTGCTAGATCCGTGACAGGCGGATCGAGGGCGACTGAAGCTTTCTTT.

This sequence joins TRBV20-1 and TRBJ2-2; the D is unclear. The CDR3 has 13 amino acids. The germline V gene encodes CDR1 DFQATT and CDR2 SNEGSKA (reference sequence). Trimming took 7 bases from V and 0 from J, leaving 9 bases between them. The CDR3 is CSGTKPNTGELFF. DNA for the CDR3: TGCAGTGGAACGAAACCGAACACCGGGGAGCTGTTTTTT.

In its sample, this clonotype was seen many times. The chain uses TRBV12-3 or TRBV12-4 and TRBJ2-7; the D call may be TRBD1 or TRBD2 (5 bases each). The CDR3 extends over 13 amino acids. The V end lost 3 bases, the J end lost 2 bases, and 8 bases lay between the germline ends. CDR3 sequence (DNA): TGTGCCAGCAGTTTGCGAGGGGCCTACGAGCAGTACTTC. Amino acids: CASSLRGAYEQYF.

Remarks on this clonotype: A junction boundary mismatches the germline segment, possibly from a read error. The J gene is TRBJ1-2, the V gene TRBV29-1; D ambiguous. The CDR3 totals 10 residues. Germline CDR1 SQVTM, CDR2 ANQGSEA. CDR3 sequence (DNA): TGCAGCGTTGACGGCCGTGCCCCGGCCTTC. Protein: CSVDGRAPAF.

Many counts were recorded for this clonotype. This chain uses TRBV29-1 with TRBJ1-5; 9 bases fit TRBD1. The CDR3 is 14 residues long. Germline values: CDR1 SQVTM, CDR2 ANQGSEA. The V segment lost 7 bases and the J segment 3 bases; nucleotides outside the gene matches: 7. CDR3 DNA sequence: TGCAGCGCGTTGACAGGGGGGCCCAATCAGCCCCAGCATTTT. Translated: CSALTGGPNQPQHF.

A note on this clonotype: A much larger clonotype is one base distant, so this may be a read error. V and J are TRBV7-6 and TRBJ2-2; tentatively, D is TRBD1 (6 bases). Germline values: CDR1 SGHVS, CDR2 FNYEAQ. The CDR3 consists of 12 residues. Trimming stripped 5 bases from V and 6 bases from J, with 7 bases between. The CDR3, as DNA: TGTGCCAGCAGCCACAGGGCCGGGGAGCTGTTTTTT. Protein: CASSHRAGELFF.

This clonotype was detected many times. The CDR3 coding sequence is TGCAGTGCTAGAGATCCTGGGAAGGGGGCCTATAATTCACCCCTCCACTTT. Protein: CSARDPGKGAYNSPLHF. This sequence joins TRBV20-1 and TRBJ1-6, with TRBD1 as a possible D gene (6 bases). With 0 bases removed from V and 2 bases from J, the gap between germline ends came to 14 bases. CDR3 length equals 17 residues. Germline lookup yields CDR1 DFQATT and CDR2 SNEGSKA (reference sequence).

Only a few counts were recorded for this clonotype. The chain uses TRBV20-1 and TRBJ2-5, with TRBD2 matching over 12 bases. Germline CDR1 and CDR2: DFQATT and SNEGSKA (reference sequence). CDR3 length: 16 residues. Trimming cost V 5 bases and J 5 bases; bases outside gene matches: 12. CDR3 sequence reads: CSAAGLAGSLVETQYF. CDR3 in DNA: TGCAGTGCTGCGGGACTAGCGGGTTCACTGGTGGAGACCCAGTACTTC.

This clonotype was counted many times. The chain couples TRBV5-1 to TRBJ2-1; 15 bases line up with TRBD2. The CDR3 length is 17 residues. V shed 4 bases and J 4 bases; nucleotides not matched to a gene: 6. CDR1 and CDR2 (germline): SGHRS, YFSETQ. The CDR3 region is CASSLGLAGGTYNEQFF. The CDR3 DNA is TGCGCCAGCAGCCTAGGACTAGCGGGAGGGACATACAATGAGCAGTTCTTC.

This clonotype was recorded many times. CDR3 sequence reads: CATSSIGGGSEQYF. The CDR3 region has the DNA TGTGCCACCAGCAGCATTGGGGGGGGGTCCGAGCAGTACTTC. The J gene is TRBJ2-7, the V gene TRBV15, with TRBD2 matching 7 bases. The CDR3 covers 14 residues. V lost 3 bases to trimming and J lost 6 bases; unmatched junction nucleotides: 8. Germline V gene sequence: CDR1 LNHNV, CDR2 YYDKDF (reference sequence).

This clonotype showed up many times. The chain combines TRBV13 with TRBJ2-1; D is unresolved. This CDR3 spans 13 amino acids. V was clipped by 5 bases and J by 10 bases, with 15 bases between them. CDR1 is PRHDT and CDR2 is FYEKMQ in the germline V gene (reference sequence). CDR3 loop: CASSLGIDREQFF. In DNA form, the CDR3 reads TGTGCCAGCAGCCTTGGGATTGATAGGGAGCAGTTCTTC.

This clonotype appeared many times. The chain couples TRBV5-1 to TRBJ2-2, with D unresolved. CDR3 size: 15 residues. Germline CDR1 reads SGHRS; CDR2 reads YFSETQ. The V and J ends lost 0 bases and 0 bases respectively, with 6 bases between them. In nucleotides, the CDR3 is TGCGCCAGCAGCTTGGAGCGCGCGAACACCGGGGAGCTGTTTTTT. Its protein is CASSLERANTGELFF. Full variable domain (missing parts from reference TRBV5-1 and TRBJ2-2): KAGVTQTPRYLIKTRGQQVTLSCSPISGHRSVSWYQQTPGQGLQFLFEYFSETQRNKGNFPGRFSGRQFSNSRSEMNVSTLELGDSALYLCASSLERANTGELFFGEGSRLTVL.

This clonotype was observed at least ten times. V usage is TRBV7-9 and J usage is TRBJ1-1; the D is unclear. Germline V gives CDR1 SEHNR, CDR2 FQNEAQ (reference sequence). V lost 1 base and J lost 5, with 8 bases in between. The CDR3 consists of 13 residues. For the CDR3, the DNA is TGTGCCAGCAGCTTAGAGGGTGGAACTGAAGCTTTCTTT. As protein: CASSLEGGTEAFF.

This clonotype was observed many times. This chain connects TRBV5-1 to TRBJ2-4; weak D call: TRBD2 (6 bases). The germline V and J ends were trimmed by 0 bases and 1 base, with 14 bases remaining between them. CDR1 SGHRS and CDR2 YFSETQ come from the germline V gene. The CDR3 totals 17 residues. CDR3 bases: TGCGCCAGCAGCTTGGTTGCGGCGGGGAAGGCCAAAAACATTCAGTACTTC. The encoded protein is CASSLVAAGKAKNIQYF.

The J gene is TRBJ2-4, the V gene TRBV4-1; D assignment may be TRBD1 or TRBD2 (5 bases each). Germline lookup yields CDR1 MGHRA and CDR2 YSYEKL. The V and J ends lost 3 bases and 0 bases respectively, with 18 bases between them. The CDR3 length is 18 residues. The CDR3 nucleotides are TGCGCCAGCAGCCACGCCTTTGCCGGGACCGTAGCCAAAAACATTCAGTACTTC. This codes for CASSHAFAGTVAKNIQYF.

This clonotype was found many times. The V gene is TRBV4-1, the J gene TRBJ1-2; D possibly corresponds to TRBD1 (5 bases). Trimming took 0 bases from V and 2 from J, leaving 13 bases between them. CDR1 is MGHRA, CDR2 YSYEKL, per germline. The CDR3 spans 16 residues. The CDR3 sequence is CASSQDLIRGNYGYTF. The CDR3 bases are TGCGCCAGCAGCCAAGATCTTATCCGGGGGAACTATGGCTACACCTTC.

This clonotype showed up many times. The chain employs TRBV28 and TRBJ2-1; unclear D gene. The CDR3 consists of 14 residues. Germline values: CDR1 MDHEN, CDR2 SYDVKM. V was shortened by 4 bases and J by 0 bases, with 7 bases between the two germline ends. CDR3 DNA sequence: TGTGCCAGCAGTTCAAAGTTCTCCTACAATGAGCAGTTCTTC. This translates into CASSSKFSYNEQFF.

About this clonotype: The junction and the germline gene differ at one end; a read error may be behind it. CDR3 bases: TGCTGTGCTAGAGATCTTGAGAGGGAGATGGGCTACAATGAGCAGTTCTTC. It is translated as CCARDLEREMGYNEQFF. The chain employs TRBV20-1 and TRBJ2-1; TRBD2 might be the D (5 bases). This CDR3 spans 17 amino acids. CDR1 and CDR2 (germline): DFQATT, SNEGSKA (reference sequence).

This clonotype has at least ten counts. This sequence joins TRBV20-1 and TRBJ2-1, with 11 bases identical to TRBD2. The junction had 7 bases not matched to a gene; V was cut back by 7 bases and J by 2 bases. This CDR3 is built from 15 residues. Germline CDR1 DFQATT, CDR2 SNEGSKA (reference sequence). This CDR3 reads CSGLAGRVPYNEQFF. The CDR3 DNA sequence: TGCAGTGGACTAGCGGGACGTGTCCCCTACAATGAGCAGTTCTTC.

At least ten counts were recorded for this clonotype. This chain links TRBV28 with TRBJ2-5; D call uncertain. CDR1 and CDR2 (germline): MDHEN, SYDVKM. V dropped 6 bases and J dropped 3 bases, with 11 bases sitting between them. The CDR3 runs to 13 residues. The CDR3 region is CASRTQAEETQYF. DNA of the CDR3: TGTGCCAGCAGAACCCAAGCAGAAGAGACCCAGTACTTC.

This chain joins TRBV27 and TRBJ1-4, with TRBD1 identical over 7 bases. This CDR3 is built from 15 residues. V lost 6 bases to trimming and J lost 0 bases; unmatched junction nucleotides: 4. Germline CDR1 MNHEY, CDR2 SMNVEV (reference sequence). DNA of the CDR3: TGTGCCAGCAGACCAGACAGGGCAACTAATGAAAAACTGTTTTTT. Translating gives CASRPDRATNEKLFF.

The gene calls are TRBV7-2 and TRBJ1-5; D perhaps matches TRBD1 (6 bases). This CDR3 region has 15 residues. V was clipped by 5 bases and J by 1 base, with 12 bases between them. Germline V gives CDR1 SGHTA, CDR2 FQGNSA. The CDR3 DNA follows: TGTGCCAGCAGCGACACAGGGCACAGCAATCAGCCCCAGCATTTT. This translates into CASSDTGHSNQPQHF.